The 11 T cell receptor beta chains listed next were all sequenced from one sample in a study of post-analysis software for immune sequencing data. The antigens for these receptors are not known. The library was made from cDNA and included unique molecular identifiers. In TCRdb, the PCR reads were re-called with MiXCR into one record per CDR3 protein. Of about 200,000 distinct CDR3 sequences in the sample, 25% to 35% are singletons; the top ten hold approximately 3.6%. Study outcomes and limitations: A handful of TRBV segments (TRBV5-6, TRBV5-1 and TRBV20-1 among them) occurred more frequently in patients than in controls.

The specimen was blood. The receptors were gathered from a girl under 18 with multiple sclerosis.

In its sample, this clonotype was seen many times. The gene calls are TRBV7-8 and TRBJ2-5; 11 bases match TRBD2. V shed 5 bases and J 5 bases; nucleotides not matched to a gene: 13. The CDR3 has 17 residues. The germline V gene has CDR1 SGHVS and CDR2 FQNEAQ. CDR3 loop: CASSRLHHSGGAETQYF. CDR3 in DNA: TGTGCCAGCAGCCGACTCCACCATAGCGGGGGGGCCGAGACCCAGTACTTC.

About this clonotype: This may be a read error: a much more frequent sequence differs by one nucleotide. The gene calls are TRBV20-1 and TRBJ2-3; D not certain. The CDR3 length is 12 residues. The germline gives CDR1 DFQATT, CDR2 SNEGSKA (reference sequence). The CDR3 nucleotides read TGCAGGGCTAGAGACGCCCCGGGTACGCAGTATTTT. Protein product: CRARDAPGTQYF.

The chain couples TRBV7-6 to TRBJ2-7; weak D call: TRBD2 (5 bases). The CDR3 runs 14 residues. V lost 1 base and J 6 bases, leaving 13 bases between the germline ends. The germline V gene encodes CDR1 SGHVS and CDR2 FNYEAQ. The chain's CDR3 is CASSLGGKSTEQYF. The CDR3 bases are TGTGCCAGCAGCTTAGGAGGGAAAAGCACCGAGCAGTACTTC.

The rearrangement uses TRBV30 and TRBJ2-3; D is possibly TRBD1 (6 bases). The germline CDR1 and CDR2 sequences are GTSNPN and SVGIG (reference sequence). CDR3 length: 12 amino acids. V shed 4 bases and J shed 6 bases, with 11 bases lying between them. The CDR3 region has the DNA TGTGCCTGGAATTTTAGGGGGGATACGCAGTATTTT. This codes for CAWNFRGDTQYF.

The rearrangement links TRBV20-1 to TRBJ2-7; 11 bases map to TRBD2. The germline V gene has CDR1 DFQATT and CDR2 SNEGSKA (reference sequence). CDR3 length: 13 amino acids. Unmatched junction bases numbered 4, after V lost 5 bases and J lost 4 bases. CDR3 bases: TGCAGTGCTGCTAGCGGGGGGATTTACGAGCAGTACTTC. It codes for CSAASGGIYEQYF.

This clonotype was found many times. The DNA of the CDR3 is TGTGCCAGCAGTTACTCGGAGGCAGGGGGGGGTTACGAGCAGTACTTC. Protein product: CASSYSEAGGGYEQYF. The rearrangement joins TRBV6-5 to TRBJ2-7; D tentatively reads TRBD1 or TRBD2 (7 bases each). Trimming took 0 bases from V and 4 from J, leaving 16 bases between them. The germline CDR1 and CDR2 sequences are MNHEY and SVGAGI. This CDR3 has 16 amino acids.

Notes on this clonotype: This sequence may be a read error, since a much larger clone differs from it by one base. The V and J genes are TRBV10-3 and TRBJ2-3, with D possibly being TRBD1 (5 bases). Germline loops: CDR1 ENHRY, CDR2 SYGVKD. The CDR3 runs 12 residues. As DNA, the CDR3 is TGTGCCAGCAGTGGACACAGGGATACGCAGTATTTT. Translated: CASSGHRDTQYF.

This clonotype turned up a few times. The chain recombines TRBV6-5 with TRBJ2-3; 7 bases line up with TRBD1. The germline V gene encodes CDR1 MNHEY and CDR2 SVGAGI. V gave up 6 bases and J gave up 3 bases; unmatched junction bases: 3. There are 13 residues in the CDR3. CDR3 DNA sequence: TGTGCCAGCAGAGGCAGGGGGACAGATACGCAGTATTTT. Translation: CASRGRGTDTQYF.

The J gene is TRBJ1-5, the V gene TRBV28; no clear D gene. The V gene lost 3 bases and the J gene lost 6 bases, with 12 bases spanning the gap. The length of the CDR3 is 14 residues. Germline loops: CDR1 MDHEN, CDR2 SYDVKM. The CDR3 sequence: CASSFRGPGQPQHF. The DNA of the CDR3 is TGTGCCAGCAGTTTCAGAGGGCCTGGTCAGCCCCAGCATTTT.

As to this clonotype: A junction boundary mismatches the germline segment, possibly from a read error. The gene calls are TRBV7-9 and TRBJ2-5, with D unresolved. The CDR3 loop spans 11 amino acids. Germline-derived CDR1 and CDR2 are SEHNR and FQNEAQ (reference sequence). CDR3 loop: CASSLKEAQYF. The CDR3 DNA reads TGTGCCAGCAGCCTGAAAGAGGCCCAGTACTTC.

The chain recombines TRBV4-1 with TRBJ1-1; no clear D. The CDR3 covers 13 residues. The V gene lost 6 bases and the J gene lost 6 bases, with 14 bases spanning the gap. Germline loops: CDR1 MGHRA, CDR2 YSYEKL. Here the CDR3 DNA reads TGCGCCAGCAGGGACGGGAAATTCGCTGAAGCTTTCTTT. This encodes CASRDGKFAEAFF.